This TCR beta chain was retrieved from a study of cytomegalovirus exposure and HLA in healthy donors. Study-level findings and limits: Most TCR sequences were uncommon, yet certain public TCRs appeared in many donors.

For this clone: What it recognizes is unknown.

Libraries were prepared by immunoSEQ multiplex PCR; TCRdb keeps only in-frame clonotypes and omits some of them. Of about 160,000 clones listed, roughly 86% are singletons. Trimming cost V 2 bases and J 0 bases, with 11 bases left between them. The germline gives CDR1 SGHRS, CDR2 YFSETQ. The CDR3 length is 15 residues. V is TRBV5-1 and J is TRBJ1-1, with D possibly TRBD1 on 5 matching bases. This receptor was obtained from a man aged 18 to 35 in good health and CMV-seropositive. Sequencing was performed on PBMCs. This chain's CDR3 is CASSLYQGMNTEAFF. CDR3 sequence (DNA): TGCGCCAGCAGCTTATATCAGGGTATGAACACTGAAGCTTTCTTT.